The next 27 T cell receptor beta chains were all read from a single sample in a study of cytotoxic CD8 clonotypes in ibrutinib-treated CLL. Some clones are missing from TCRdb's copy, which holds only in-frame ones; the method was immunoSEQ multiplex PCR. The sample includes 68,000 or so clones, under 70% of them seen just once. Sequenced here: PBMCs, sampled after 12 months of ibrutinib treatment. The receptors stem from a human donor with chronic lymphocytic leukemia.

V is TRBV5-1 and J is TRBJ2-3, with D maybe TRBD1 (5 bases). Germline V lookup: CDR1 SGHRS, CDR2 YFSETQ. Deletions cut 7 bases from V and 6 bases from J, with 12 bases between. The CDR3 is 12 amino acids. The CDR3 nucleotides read TGCGCCAGCCAGAAGGGGTGGGATACGCAGTATTTT. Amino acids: CASQKGWDTQYF.

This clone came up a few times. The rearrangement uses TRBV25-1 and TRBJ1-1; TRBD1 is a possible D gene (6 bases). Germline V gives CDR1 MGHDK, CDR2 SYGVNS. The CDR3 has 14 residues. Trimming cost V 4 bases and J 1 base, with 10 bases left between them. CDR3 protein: CASSAVGANTEAFF. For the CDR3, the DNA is TGTGCCAGCAGTGCCGTGGGGGCGAACACTGAAGCTTTCTTT.

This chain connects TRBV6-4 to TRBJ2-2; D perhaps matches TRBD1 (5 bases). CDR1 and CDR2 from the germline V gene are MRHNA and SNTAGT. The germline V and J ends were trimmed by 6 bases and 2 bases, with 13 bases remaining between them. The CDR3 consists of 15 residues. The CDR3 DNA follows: TGTGCCAGCAGGGGGTGGGGCAGTAACACCGGGGAGCTGTTTTTT. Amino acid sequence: CASRGWGSNTGELFF.

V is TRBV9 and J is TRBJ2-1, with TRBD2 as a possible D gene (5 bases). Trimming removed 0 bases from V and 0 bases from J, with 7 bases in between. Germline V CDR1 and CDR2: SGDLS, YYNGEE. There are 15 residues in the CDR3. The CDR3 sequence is CASSVGGISYNEQFF. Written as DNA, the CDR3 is TGTGCCAGCAGCGTAGGAGGGATCTCCTACAATGAGCAGTTCTTC.

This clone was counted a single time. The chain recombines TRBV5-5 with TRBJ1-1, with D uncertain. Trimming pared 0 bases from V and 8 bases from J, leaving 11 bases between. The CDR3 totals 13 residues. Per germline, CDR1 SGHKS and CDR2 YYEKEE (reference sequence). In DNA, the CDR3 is TGTGCCAGCAGCTTGGGAGACGGAACAGAAGCTTTCTTT. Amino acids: CASSLGDGTEAFF. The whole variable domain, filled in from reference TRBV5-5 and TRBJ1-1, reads DAGVTQSPTHLIKTRGQQVTLRCSPISGHKSVSWYQQVLGQGPQFIFQYYEKEERGRGNFPDRFSARQFPNYSSELNVNALLLGDSALYLCASSLGDGTEAFFGQGTRLTVV.

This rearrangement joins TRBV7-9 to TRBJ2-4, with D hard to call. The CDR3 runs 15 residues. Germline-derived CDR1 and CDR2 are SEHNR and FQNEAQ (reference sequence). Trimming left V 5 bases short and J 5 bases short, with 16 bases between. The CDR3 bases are TGTGCCAGCAGCACAACAAGGGCGTACGAAAACATTCAGTACTTC. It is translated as CASSTTRAYENIQYF. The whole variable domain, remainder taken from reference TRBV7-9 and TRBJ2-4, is DTGVSQNPRHKITKRGQNVTFRCDPISEHNRLYWYRQTLGQGPEFLTYFQNEAQLEKSRLLSDRFSAERPKGSFSTLEIQRTEQGDSAMYLCASSTTRAYENIQYFGAGTRLSVL.

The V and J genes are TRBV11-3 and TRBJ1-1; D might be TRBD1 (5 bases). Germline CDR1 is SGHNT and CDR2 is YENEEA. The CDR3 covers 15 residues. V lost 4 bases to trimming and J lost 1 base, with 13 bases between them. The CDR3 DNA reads TGTGCCAGCAGCTCTGGGACGTCAAAGAACACTGAAGCTTTCTTT. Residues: CASSSGTSKNTEAFF.

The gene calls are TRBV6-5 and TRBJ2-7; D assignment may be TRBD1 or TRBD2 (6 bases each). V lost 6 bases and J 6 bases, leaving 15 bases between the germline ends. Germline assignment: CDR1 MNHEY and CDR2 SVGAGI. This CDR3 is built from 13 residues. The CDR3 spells CASRRKQGGEQYF. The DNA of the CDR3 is TGTGCCAGCAGGAGAAAACAGGGAGGCGAGCAGTACTTC.

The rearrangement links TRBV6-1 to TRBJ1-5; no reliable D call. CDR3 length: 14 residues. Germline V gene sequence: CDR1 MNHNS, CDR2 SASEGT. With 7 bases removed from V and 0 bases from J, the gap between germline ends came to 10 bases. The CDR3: CASTGVNSNQPQHF. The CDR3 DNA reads TGTGCCAGCACCGGGGTAAATAGCAATCAGCCCCAGCATTTT.

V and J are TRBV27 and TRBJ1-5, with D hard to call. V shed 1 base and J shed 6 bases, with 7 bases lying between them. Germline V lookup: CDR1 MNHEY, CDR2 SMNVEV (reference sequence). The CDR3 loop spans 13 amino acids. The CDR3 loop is CASSLYPGQPQHF. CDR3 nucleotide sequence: TGTGCCAGCAGTTTATACCCCGGTCAGCCCCAGCATTTT.

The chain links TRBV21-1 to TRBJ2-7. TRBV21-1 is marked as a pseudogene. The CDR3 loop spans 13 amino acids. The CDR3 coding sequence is TGTGCCAGCAGCAAAGCACGTCCCTACGAGCAGTACTTC. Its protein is CASSKARPYEQYF.

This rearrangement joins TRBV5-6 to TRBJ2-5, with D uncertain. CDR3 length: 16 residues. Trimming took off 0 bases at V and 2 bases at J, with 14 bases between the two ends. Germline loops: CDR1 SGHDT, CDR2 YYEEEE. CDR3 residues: CASSLDSGRRQETQYF. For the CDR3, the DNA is TGTGCCAGCAGCTTGGACTCCGGCAGAAGACAAGAGACCCAGTACTTC.

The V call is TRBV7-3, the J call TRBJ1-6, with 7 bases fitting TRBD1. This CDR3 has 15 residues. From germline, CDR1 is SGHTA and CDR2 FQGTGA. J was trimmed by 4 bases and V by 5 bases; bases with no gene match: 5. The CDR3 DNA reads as TGTGCCAGCAGCATGACAGGGTCATATAATTCACCCCTCCACTTT. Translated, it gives CASSMTGSYNSPLHF.

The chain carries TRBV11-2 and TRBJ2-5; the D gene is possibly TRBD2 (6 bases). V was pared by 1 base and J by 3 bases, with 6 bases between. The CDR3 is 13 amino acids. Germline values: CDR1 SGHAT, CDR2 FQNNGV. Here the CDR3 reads CASSLGGEETQYF. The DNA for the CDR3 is TGTGCCAGCAGCTTAGGCGGGGAAGAGACCCAGTACTTC. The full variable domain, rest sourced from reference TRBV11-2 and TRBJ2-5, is EAGVAQSPRYKIIEKRQSVAFWCNPISGHATLYWYQQILGQGPKLLIQFQNNGVVDDSQLPKDRFSAERLKGVDSTLKIQPAKLEDSAVYLCASSLGGEETQYFGPGTRLLVL.

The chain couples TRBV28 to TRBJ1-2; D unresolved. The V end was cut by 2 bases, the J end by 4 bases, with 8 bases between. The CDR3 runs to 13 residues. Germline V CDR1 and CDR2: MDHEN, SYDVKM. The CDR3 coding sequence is TGTGCCAGCAGTTTACAACATTTCTATGGCTACACCTTC. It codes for CASSLQHFYGYTF.

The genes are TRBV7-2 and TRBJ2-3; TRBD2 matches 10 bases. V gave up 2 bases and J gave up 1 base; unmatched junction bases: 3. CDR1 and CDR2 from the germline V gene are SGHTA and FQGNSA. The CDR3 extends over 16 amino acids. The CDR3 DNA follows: TGTGCCAGCAGCTTAATAGCGGGGGGCGGCACAGATACGCAGTATTTT. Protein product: CASSLIAGGGTDTQYF.

In nucleotides, the CDR3 is TGTGCCAGCAGTGAAGGACAGGGATGGAGCACAGATACGCAGTATTTT. Its translation: CASSEGQGWSTDTQYF. V and J are TRBV6-1 and TRBJ2-3, with TRBD1 matching over 7 bases. With 1 base clipped from V and 0 bases from J, the junction kept 4 bases outside the gene matches. CDR1 is MNHNS, CDR2 SASEGT, per germline. CDR3 length: 16 residues.

CDR3 bases: TGTGCCAGCAGTTTGGATAGGGGCTATGGCTACACCTTC. This codes for CASSLDRGYGYTF. J is TRBJ1-2 and V is TRBV6-1, with D perhaps matching TRBD1 (5 bases). The germline V and J ends were trimmed by 5 bases and 4 bases, with 11 bases remaining between them. CDR1 MNHNS and CDR2 SASEGT come from the germline V gene. The CDR3 totals 13 residues.

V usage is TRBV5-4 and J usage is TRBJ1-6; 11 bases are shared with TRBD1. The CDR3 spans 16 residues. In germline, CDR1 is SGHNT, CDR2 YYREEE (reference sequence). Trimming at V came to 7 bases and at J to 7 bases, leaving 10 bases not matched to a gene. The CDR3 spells CASGQGAAGRNSPLHF. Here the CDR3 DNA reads TGTGCCAGCGGACAGGGGGCCGCGGGGAGGAATTCACCCCTCCACTTT.

CDR3 DNA sequence: TGTGCCAGCAGCTTGGAAGGTCTACCGGAGGAGACCCAGTACTTC. Amino acid sequence: CASSLEGLPEETQYF. The chain has TRBV5-4 and TRBJ2-5; D not certain. Germline V gene sequence: CDR1 SGHNT, CDR2 YYREEE (reference sequence). Trimming stripped 0 bases from V and 5 bases from J, with 14 bases between. The CDR3 is made up of 15 amino acids.

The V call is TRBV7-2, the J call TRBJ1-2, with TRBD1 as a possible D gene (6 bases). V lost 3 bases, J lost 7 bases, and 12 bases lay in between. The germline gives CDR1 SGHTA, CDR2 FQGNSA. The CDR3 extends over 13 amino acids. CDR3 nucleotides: TGTGCCAGCAGCTTCCAAGGGGGAGTTGGCTACACCTTC. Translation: CASSFQGGVGYTF.

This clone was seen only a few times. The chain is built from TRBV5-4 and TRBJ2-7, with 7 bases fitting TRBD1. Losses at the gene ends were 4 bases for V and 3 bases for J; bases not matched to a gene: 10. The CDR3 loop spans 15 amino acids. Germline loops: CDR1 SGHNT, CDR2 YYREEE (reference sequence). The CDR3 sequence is CASSQVDRVRYEQYF. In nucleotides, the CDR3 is TGTGCCAGCAGCCAAGTAGACAGGGTTCGCTACGAGCAGTACTTC.

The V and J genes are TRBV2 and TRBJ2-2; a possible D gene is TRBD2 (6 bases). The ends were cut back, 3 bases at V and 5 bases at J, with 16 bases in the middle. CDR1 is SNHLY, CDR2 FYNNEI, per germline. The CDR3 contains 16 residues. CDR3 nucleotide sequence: TGTGCCAGCAGTGAGGAGGGGACCCTTCTTACCGGGGAGCTGTTTTTT. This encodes CASSEEGTLLTGELFF.

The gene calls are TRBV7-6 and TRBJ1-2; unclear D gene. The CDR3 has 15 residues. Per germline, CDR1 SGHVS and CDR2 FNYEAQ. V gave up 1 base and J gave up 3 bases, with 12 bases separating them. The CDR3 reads CASSLGGRGDYGYTF. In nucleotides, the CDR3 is TGTGCCAGCAGCTTAGGGGGTCGGGGAGACTATGGCTACACCTTC. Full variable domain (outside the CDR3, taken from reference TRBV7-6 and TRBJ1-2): GAGVSQSPRYKVTKRGQDVALRCDPISGHVSLYWYRQALGQGPEFLTYFNYEAQQDKSGLPNDRFSAERPEGSISTLTIQRTEQRDSAMYRCASSLGGRGDYGYTFGSGTRLTVV.

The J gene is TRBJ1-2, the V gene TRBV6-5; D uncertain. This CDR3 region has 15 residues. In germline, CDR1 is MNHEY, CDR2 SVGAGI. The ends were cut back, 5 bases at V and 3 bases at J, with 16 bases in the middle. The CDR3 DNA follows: TGTGCCAGCAGTCCCCCACCGGACGGATACTATGGCTACACCTTC. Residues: CASSPPPDGYYGYTF.

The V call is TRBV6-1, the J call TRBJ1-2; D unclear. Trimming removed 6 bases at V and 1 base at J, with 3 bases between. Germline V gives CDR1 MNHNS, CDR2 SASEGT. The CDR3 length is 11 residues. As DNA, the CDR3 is TGTGCCAGCAGGCATAACTATGGCTACACCTTC. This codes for CASRHNYGYTF.

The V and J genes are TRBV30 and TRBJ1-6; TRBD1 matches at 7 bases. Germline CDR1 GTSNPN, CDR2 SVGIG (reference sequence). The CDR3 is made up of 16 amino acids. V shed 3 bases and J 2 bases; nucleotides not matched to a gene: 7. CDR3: CAWRGGQTPYNSPLHF. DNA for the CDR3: TGTGCCTGGAGAGGGGGCCAAACACCCTATAATTCACCCCTCCACTTT.